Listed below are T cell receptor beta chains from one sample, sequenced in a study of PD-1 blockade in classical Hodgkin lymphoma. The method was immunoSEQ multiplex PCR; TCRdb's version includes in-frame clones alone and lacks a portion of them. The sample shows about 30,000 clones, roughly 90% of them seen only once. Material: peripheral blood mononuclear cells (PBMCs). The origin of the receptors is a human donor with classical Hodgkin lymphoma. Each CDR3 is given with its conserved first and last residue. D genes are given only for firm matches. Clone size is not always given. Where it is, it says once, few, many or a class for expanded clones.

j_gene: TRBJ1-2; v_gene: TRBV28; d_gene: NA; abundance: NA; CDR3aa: CASSLGGYGYTF; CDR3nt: TGTGCCAGCAGTTTAGGGGGCTATGGCTACACCTTC
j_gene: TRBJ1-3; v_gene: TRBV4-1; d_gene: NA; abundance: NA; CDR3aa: CASSQEKGDTIYF; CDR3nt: TGCGCCAGCAGCCAAGAGAAGGGGGACACCATATATTTT
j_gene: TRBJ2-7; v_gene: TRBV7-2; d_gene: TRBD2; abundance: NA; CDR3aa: CASSLRREGYEQYF; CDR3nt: TGTGCCAGCAGCCTTAGGCGGGAGGGCTACGAGCAGTACTTC
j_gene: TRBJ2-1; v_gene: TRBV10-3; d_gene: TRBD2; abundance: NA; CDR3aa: CAISGGLAGGLGNNEQFF; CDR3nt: TGTGCCATCAGCGGAGGACTAGCGGGAGGGTTGGGGAACAATGAGCAGTTCTTC
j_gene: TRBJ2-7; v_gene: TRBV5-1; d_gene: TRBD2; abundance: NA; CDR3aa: CASSPYGTRAYEQYF; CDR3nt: TGCGCCAGCAGCCCCTACGGGACTAGGGCCTACGAGCAGTACTTC
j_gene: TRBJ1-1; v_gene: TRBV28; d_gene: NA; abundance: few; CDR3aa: CASSFRGEAQAFF; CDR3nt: TGTGCCAGCAGTTTTAGGGGGGAAGCCCAAGCTTTCTTT
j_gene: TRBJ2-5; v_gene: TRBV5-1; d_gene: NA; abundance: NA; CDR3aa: CASSPMSGEETQYF; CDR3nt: TGCGCCAGCAGCCCAATGTCGGGGGAGGAGACCCAGTACTTC
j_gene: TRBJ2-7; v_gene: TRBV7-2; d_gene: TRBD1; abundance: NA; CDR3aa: CASSSGTAFYEQYF; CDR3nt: TGTGCCAGCAGCTCCGGGACAGCTTTCTACGAGCAGTACTTC
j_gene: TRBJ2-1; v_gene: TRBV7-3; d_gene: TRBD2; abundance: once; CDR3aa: CASSPKGLAVYNEQFF; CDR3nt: TGTGCCAGCAGCCCCAAAGGACTAGCGGTCTACAATGAGCAGTTCTTC
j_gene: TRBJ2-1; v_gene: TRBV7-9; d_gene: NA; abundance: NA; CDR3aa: CASSPTRSRSGHEQFF; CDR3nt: TGTGCTAGCTCCCCCACCCGGTCTAGAAGTGGCCATGAGCAGTTCTTC
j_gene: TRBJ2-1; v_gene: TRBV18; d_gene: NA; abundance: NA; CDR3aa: CASSSTFSQSTGSEQFF; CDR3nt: TGTGCCAGCTCATCCACCTTTTCCCAAAGCACTGGGAGTGAGCAGTTCTTC
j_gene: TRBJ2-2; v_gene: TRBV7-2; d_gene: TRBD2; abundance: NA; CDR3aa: CASSLDLAGGLGGELFF; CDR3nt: TGTGCCAGCAGCTTAGACTTAGCGGGAGGTCTAGGCGGGGAGCTGTTTTTT
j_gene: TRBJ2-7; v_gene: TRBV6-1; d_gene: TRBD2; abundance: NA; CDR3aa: CASSAIGPGGGSIPYEQYF; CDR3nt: TGTGCCAGCAGTGCGATCGGCCCAGGCGGCGGGAGTATCCCCTACGAGCAGTACTTC
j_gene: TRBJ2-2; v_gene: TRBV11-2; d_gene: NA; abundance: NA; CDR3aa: CASSLGWGPLSTGELFF; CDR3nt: TGTGCCAGCAGCTTAGGGTGGGGACCTCTTAGCACCGGGGAGCTGTTTTTT
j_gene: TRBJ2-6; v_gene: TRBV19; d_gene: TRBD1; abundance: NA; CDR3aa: CASSTTGGFGANVLTF; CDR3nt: TGTGCCAGTAGTACGACAGGGGGCTTTGGGGCCAACGTCCTGACTTTC
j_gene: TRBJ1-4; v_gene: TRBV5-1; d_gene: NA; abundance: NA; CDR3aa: CASSLVGTNEKLFF; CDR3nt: TGCGCCAGCAGCTTGGTGGGAACTAATGAAAAACTGTTTTTT
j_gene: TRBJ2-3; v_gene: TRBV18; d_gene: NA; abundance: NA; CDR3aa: CASSPPRGQSRADTQYF; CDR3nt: TGTGCCAGCTCACCACCCAGGGGCCAATCACGCGCAGATACGCAGTATTTT
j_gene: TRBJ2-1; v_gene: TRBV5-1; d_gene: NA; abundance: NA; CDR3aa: CASSQGLAFRFF; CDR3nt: TGCGCCAGCAGCCAGGGACTGGCCTTTAGGTTCTTC
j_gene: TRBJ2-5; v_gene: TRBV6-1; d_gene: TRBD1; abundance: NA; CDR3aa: CASSGQGTQETQYF; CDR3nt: TGTGCCAGCAGTGGACAGGGGACACAAGAGACCCAGTACTTC
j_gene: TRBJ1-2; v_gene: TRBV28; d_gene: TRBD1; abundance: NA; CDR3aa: CASSLGQERGYTF; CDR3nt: TGTGCCAGCAGTTTAGGACAGGAGAGGGGCTACACCTTC
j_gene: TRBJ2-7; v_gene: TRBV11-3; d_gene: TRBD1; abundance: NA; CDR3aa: CASSFPGQGEVQYF; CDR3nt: TGTGCCAGCAGCTTTCCGGGACAGGGCGAAGTGCAGTACTTC
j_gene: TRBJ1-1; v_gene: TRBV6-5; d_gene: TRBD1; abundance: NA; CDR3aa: CASTSLTGGTEAFF; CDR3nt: TGTGCCAGCACTTCCCTTACAGGGGGCACTGAAGCTTTCTTT
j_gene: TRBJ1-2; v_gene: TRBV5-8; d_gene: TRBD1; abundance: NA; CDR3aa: CASSRDREGGGYTF; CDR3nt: TGTGCCAGCAGCCGGGACAGGGAGGGAGGCGGCTACACCTTC
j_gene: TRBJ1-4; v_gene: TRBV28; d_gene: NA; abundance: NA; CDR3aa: CASQVTGLSEKLFF; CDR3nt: TGTGCCAGTCAAGTAACAGGGTTGAGTGAAAAACTGTTTTTT
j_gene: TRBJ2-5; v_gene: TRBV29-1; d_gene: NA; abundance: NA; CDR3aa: CSVVTNQETQYF; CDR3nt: TGCAGCGTTGTAACCAACCAAGAGACCCAGTACTTC
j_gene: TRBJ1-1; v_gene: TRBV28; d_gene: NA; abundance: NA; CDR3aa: CASSLRQANTEAFF; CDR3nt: TGTGCCAGCAGTTTACGGCAGGCCAACACTGAAGCTTTCTTT
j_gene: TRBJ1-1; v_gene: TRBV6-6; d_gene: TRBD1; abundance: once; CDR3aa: CASSPLRGRRDTEAFF; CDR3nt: TGTGCCAGCAGTCCACTCAGGGGGCGCAGGGACACTGAAGCTTTCTTT
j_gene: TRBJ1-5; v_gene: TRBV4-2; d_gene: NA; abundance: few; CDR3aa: CASSQEGLGNQPQHF; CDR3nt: TGTGCCAGCAGCCAAGAAGGACTGGGCAATCAGCCCCAGCATTTT
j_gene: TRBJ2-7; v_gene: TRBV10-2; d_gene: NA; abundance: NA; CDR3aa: CASSVQEGGAFDEQYF; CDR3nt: TGCGCCAGCAGTGTCCAAGAGGGGGGGGCGTTTGACGAGCAGTACTTC
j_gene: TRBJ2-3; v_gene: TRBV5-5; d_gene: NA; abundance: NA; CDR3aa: CASSLVRTADTQYF; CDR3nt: TGTGCCAGCAGCTTGGTAAGGACGGCAGATACGCAGTATTTT
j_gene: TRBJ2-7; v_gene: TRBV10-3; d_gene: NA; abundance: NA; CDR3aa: CAISESSPYEQYF; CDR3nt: TGTGCCATCAGTGAGTCGTCGCCCTACGAGCAGTACTTC
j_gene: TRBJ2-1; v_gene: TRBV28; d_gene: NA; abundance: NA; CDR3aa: CASRGGGMVNEQFF; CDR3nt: TGTGCCAGCAGGGGAGGAGGTATGGTCAATGAGCAGTTCTTC
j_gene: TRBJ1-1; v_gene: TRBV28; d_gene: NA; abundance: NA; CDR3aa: CASSHLQGNTEAFF; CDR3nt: TGTGCCAGCAGTCACTTACAGGGGAACACTGAAGCTTTCTTT
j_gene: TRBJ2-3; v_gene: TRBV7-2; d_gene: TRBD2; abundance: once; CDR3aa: CASSPGLAGAADTQYF; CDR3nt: TGTGCCAGCAGCCCGGGACTAGCGGGAGCTGCAGATACGCAGTATTTT
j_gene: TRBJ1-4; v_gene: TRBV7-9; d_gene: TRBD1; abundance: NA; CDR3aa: CASSFGTGDEKLFF; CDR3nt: TGTGCCAGCAGCTTCGGGACAGGGGATGAAAAACTGTTTTTT
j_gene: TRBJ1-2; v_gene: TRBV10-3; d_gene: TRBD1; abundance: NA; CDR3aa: CAISGKAGQSSYGYTF; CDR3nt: TGTGCCATCAGTGGAAAAGCGGGACAGTCCTCTTATGGCTACACCTTC
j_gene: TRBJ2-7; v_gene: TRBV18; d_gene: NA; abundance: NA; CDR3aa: CASSPDGTREQYF; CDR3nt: TGTGCCAGCTCACCGGACGGGACGCGGGAGCAGTACTTC
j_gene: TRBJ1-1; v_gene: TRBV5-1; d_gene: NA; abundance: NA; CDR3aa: CASSPNPGNTEAFF; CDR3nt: TGCGCCAGCAGCCCAAACCCAGGGAACACTGAAGCTTTCTTT
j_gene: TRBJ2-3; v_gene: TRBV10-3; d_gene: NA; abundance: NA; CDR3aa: CAISQGGVASTDTQYF; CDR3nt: TGTGCCATCAGCCAGGGGGGGGTAGCTAGCACAGATACGCAGTATTTT
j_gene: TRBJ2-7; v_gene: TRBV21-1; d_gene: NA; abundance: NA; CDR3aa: CASSKVRGGNEQYF; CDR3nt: TGTGCCAGCAGCAAAGTTCGAGGGGGCAACGAGCAGTACTTC
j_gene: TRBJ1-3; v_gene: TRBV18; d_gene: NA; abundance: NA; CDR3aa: CASSPSQGHLLSGNTIYF; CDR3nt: TGTGCCAGCTCACCATCCCAGGGTCATCTCCTCTCTGGAAACACCATATATTTT